A single TCR beta chain is shown here with its context. Antigen: not known. The study enrolled patients aged 18 to 65 with newly diagnosed hyperthyroidism of under 2 months' duration. On the basis of clinical symptoms, serum thyroxine and TRAb, thyroid ultrasound and orbital computed tomography, diagnoses were made. The sample comes from a study of T cells in Graves' hyperthyroidism and ophthalmopathy. The investigators amplified TCR beta CDR3 regions from RNA transcripts. The HTBI set primed first-round TCR CDR3 RT-PCR. TCRdb reprocessed the multiplex PCR reads with MiXCR, giving one entry per CDR3 protein. The sample lists nearly 600,000 distinct CDR3 sequences; 14% were seen once. The CDR3 has 15 residues. Trimming removed 4 bases from V and 5 bases from J, with 18 bases in between. Germline V gives CDR1 SGHNT, CDR2 YYREEE (reference sequence). Findings and caveats of the study: The model made its ophthalmopathy prediction, and onset followed a median around 6.9 months later. Ophthalmopathy was distinguished from stable hyperthyroidism by 13 V-J signatures.

This receptor was obtained from a woman in her twenties or thirties with Graves' hyperthyroidism that later progressed to Graves' ophthalmopathy. The chain uses TRBV5-4 and TRBJ1-1, with D tentatively TRBD1 (6 bases). The sample taken for sequencing was blood. For the CDR3, the DNA is TGTGCCAGCAGCGGCGGGGGACATTTGGAAACTGAAGCTTTCTTT. As protein: CASSGGGHLETEAFF. Based on the CDR3 plus reference TRBV5-4 and TRBJ1-1, the full variable domain is ETGVTQSPTHLIKTRGQQVTLRCSSQSGHNTVSWYQQALGQGPQFIFQYYREEENGRGNFPPRFSGLQFPNYSSELNVNALELDDSALYLCASSGGGHLETEAFFGQGTRLTVV.